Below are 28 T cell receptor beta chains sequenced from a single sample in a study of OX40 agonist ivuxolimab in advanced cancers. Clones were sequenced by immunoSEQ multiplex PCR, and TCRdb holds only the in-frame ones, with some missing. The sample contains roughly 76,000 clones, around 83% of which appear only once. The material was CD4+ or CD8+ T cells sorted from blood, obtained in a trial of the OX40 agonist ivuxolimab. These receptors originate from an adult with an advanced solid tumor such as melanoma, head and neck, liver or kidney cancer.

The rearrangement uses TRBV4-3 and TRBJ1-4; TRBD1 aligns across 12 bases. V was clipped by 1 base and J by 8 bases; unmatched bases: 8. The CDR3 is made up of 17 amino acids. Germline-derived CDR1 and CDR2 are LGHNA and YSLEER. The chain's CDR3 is CASSQGGTGGAGEKLFF. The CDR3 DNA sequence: TGCGCCAGCAGCCAAGGCGGGACAGGGGGCGCGGGGGAAAAACTGTTTTTT.

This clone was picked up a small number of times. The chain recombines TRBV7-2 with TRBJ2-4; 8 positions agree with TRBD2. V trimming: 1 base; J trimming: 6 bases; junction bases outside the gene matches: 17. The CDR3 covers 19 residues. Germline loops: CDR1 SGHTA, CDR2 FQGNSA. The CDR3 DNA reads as TGTGCCAGCAGCTTAGAGGCCCCCTTAGGCGGGGGGAGGAGAAACATTCAGTACTTC. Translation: CASSLEAPLGGGRRNIQYF.

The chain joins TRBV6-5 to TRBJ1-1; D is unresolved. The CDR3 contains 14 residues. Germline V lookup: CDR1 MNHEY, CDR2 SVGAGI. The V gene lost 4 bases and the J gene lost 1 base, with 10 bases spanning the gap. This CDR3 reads CASSSTRRNTEAFF. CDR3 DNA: TGTGCCAGCAGTTCTACTCGGAGGAACACTGAAGCTTTCTTT.

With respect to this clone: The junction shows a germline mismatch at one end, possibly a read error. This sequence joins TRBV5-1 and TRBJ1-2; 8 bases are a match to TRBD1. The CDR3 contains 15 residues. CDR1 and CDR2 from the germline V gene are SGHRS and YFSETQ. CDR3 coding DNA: TGCGCCAGCAGTTTGGGACAGGTGGGGAACTATGGCTACACCTTC. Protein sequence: CASSLGQVGNYGYTF. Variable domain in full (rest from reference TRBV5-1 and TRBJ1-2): KAGVTQTPRYLIKTRGQQVTLSCSPISGHRSVSWYQQTPGQGLQFLFEYFSETQRNKGNFPGRFSGRQFSNSRSEMNVSTLELGDSALYLCASSLGQVGNYGYTFGSGTRLTVV.

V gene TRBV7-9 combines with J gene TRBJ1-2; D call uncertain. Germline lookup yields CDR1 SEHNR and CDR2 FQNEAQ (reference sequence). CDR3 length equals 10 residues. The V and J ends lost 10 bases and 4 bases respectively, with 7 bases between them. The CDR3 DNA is TGTGCCACCCTAACCTATGGCTACACCTTC. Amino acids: CATLTYGYTF. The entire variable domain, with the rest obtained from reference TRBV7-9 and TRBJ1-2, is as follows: DTGVSQNPRHKITKRGQNVTFRCDPISEHNRLYWYRQTLGQGPEFLTYFQNEAQLEKSRLLSDRFSAERPKGSFSTLEIQRTEQGDSAMYLCATLTYGYTFGSGTRLTVV.

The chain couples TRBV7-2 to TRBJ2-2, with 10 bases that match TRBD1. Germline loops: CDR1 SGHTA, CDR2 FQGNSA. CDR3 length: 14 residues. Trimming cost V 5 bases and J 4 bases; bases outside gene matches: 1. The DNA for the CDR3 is TGTGCCAGCAGCCGGACAGGGGGCACCGGGGAGCTGTTTTTT. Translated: CASSRTGGTGELFF.

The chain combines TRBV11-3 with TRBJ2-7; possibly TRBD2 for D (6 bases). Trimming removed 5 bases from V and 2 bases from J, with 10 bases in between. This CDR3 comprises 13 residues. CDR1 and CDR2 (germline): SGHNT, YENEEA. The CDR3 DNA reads TGTGCCAGCAGCCCGGCGGGGCCCTACGAGCAGTACTTC. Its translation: CASSPAGPYEQYF.

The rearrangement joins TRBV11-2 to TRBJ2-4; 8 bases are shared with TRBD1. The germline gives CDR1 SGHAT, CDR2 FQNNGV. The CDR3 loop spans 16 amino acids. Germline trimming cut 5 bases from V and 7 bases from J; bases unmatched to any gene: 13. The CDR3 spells CASSPLGAQGANIQYF. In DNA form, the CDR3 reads TGTGCCAGCAGCCCACTAGGGGCTCAGGGGGCCAACATTCAGTACTTC.

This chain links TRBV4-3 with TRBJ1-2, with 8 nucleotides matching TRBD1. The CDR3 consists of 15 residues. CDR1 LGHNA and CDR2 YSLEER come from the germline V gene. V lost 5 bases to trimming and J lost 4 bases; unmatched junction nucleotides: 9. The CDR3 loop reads CASSFRDRPSYGYTF. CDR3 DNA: TGCGCCAGCAGCTTCCGGGACAGGCCCTCCTATGGCTACACCTTC.

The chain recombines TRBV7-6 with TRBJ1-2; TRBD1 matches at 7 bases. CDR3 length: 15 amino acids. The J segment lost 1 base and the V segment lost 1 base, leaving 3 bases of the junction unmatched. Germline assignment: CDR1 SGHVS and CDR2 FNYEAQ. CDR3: CASSLGGTDNYGYTF. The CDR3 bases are TGTGCCAGCAGCTTAGGGGGGACAGATAACTATGGCTACACCTTC.

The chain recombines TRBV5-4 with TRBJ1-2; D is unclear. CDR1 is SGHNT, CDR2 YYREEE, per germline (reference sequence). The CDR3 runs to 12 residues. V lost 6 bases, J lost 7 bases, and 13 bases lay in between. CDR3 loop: CASTRLGSGYTF. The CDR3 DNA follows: TGTGCCAGCACCCGGTTGGGGTCTGGCTACACCTTC.

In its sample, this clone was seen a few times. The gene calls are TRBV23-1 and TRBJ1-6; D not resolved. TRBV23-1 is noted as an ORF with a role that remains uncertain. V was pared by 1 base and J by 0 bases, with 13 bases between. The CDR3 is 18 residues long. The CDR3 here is CASSQYSRSSSYNSPLHF. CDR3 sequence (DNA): TGCGCCAGCAGTCAATATTCCCGTTCTAGCTCCTATAATTCACCCCTCCACTTT.

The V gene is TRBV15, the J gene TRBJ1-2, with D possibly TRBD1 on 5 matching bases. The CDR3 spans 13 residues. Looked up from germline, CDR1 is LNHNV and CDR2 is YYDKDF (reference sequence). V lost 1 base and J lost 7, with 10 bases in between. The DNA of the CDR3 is TGTGCCACCAGCAGAGCCGGGGGTGGTGGCTACACCTTC. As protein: CATSRAGGGGYTF.

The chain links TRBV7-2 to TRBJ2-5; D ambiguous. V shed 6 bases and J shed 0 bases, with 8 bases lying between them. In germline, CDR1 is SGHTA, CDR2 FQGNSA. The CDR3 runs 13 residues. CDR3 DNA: TGTGCCAGCAGTCCCCTCAACCAAGAGACCCAGTACTTC. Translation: CASSPLNQETQYF.

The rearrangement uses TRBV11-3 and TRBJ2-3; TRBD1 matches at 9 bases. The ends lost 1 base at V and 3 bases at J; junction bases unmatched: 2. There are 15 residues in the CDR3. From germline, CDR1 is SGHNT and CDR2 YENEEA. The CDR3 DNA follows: TGTGCCAGCAGCTTAGGGACAGGGGTAACAGATACGCAGTATTTT. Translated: CASSLGTGVTDTQYF. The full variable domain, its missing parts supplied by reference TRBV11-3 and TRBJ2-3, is EAGVVQSPRYKIIEKKQPVAFWCNPISGHNTLYWYLQNLGQGPELLIRYENEEAVDDSQLPKDRFSAERLKGVDSTLKIQPAELGDSAVYLCASSLGTGVTDTQYFGPGTRLTVL.

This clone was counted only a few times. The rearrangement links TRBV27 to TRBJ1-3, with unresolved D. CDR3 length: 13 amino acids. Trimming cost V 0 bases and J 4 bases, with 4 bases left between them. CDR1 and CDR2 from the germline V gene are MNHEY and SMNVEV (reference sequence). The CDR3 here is CASSLSSGNTIYF. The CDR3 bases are TGTGCCAGCAGTTTATCCTCCGGAAACACCATATATTTT.

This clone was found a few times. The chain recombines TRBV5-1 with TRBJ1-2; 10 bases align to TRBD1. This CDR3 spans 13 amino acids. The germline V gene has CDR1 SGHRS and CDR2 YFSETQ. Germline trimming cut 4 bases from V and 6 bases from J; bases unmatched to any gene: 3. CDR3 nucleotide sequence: TGCGCCAGCAGCCCCGGACAGGGGGATGGCTACACCTTC. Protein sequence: CASSPGQGDGYTF.

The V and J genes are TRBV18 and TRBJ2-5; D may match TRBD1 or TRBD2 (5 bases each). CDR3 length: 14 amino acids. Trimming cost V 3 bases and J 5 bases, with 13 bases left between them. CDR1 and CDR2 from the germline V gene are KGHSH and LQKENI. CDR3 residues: CASSPQGTGETQYF. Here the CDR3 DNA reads TGTGCCAGCTCACCCCAAGGGACGGGGGAGACCCAGTACTTC. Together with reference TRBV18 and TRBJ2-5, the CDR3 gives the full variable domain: NAGVMQNPRHLVRRRGQEARLRCSPMKGHSHVYWYRQLPEEGLKFMVYLQKENIIDESGMPKERFSAEFPKEGPSILRIQQVVRGDSAAYFCASSPQGTGETQYFGPGTRLLVL.

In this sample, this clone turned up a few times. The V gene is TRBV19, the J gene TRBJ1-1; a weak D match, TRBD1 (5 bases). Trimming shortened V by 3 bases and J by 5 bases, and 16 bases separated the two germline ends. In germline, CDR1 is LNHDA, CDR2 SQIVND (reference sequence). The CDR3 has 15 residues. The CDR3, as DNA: TGTGCCAGTAGTATCCTGGACATGTCCGATACTGAAGCTTTCTTT. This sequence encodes CASSILDMSDTEAFF.

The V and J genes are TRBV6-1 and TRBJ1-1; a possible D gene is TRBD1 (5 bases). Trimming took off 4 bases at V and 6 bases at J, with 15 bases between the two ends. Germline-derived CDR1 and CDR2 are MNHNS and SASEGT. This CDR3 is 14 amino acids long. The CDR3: CASSALTDAAEAFF. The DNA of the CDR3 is TGTGCCAGCAGTGCACTGACAGACGCGGCTGAAGCTTTCTTT.

In nucleotides, the CDR3 is TGTGCCAGCCGTACAGGGGGAGGTAGCACCGGGGAGCTGTTTTTT. It is translated as CASRTGGGSTGELFF. This chain uses TRBV19 with TRBJ2-2; 8 nucleotides align to TRBD1. CDR1 is LNHDA and CDR2 is SQIVND in the germline V gene (reference sequence). J gave up 4 bases and V 9 bases, and 10 bases lay outside the gene matches. There are 15 residues in the CDR3.

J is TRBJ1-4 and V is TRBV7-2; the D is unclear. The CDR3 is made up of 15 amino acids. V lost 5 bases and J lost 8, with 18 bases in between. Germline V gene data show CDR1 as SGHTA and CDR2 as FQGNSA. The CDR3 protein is CASSPWAGEVEKLFF. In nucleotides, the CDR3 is TGTGCCAGCAGCCCCTGGGCAGGTGAAGTGGAAAAACTGTTTTTT.

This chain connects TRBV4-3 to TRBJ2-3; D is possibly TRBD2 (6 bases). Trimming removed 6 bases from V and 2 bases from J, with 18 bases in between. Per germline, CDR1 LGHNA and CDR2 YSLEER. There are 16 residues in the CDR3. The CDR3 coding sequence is TGCGCCAGCAGTCCTCGGGCGGGGCTCTTCACAGATACGCAGTATTTT. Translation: CASSPRAGLFTDTQYF.

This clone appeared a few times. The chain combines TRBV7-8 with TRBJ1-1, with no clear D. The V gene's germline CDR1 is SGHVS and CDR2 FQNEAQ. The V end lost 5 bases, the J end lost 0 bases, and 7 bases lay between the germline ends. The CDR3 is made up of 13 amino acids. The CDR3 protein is CASSTIMNTEAFF. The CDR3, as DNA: TGTGCCAGCAGCACCATTATGAACACTGAAGCTTTCTTT.

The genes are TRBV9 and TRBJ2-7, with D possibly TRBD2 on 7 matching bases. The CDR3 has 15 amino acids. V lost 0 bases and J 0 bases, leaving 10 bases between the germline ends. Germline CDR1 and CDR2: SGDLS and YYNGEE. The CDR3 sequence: CASSVEGGGSYEQYF. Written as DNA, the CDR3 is TGTGCCAGCAGCGTAGAGGGAGGGGGCTCCTACGAGCAGTACTTC.

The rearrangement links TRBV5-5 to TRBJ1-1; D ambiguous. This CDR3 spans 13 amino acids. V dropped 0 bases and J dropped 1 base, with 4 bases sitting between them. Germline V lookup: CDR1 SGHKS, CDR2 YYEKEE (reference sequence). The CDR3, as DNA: TGTGCCAGCAGCTTGGAGCCGAACACTGAAGCTTTCTTT. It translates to CASSLEPNTEAFF.

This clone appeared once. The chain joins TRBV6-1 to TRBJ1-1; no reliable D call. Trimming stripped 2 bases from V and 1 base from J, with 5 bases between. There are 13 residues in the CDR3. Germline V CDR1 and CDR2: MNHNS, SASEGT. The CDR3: CASSESSNTEAFF. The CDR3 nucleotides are TGTGCCAGCAGTGAATCATCGAACACTGAAGCTTTCTTT.

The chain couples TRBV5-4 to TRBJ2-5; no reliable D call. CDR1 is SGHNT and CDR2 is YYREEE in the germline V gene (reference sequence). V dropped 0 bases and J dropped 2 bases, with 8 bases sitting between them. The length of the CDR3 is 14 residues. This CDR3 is CASSLAGIQETQYF. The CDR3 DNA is TGTGCCAGCAGCTTGGCTGGCATACAAGAGACCCAGTACTTC. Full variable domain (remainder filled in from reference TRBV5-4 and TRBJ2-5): ETGVTQSPTHLIKTRGQQVTLRCSSQSGHNTVSWYQQALGQGPQFIFQYYREEENGRGNFPPRFSGLQFPNYSSELNVNALELDDSALYLCASSLAGIQETQYFGPGTRLLVL.